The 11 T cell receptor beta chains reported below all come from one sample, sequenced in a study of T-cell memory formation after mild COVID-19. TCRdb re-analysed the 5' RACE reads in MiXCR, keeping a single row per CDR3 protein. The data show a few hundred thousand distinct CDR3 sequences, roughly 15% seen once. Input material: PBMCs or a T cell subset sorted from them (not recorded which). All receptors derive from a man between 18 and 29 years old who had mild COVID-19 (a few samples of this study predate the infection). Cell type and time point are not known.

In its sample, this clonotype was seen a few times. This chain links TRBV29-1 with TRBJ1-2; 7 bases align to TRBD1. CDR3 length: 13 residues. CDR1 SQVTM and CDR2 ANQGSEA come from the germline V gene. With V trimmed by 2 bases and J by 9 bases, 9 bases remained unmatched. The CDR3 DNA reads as TGCAGCGTTGAACCGGGACAGCCTGGGAGCTACACCTTC. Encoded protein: CSVEPGQPGSYTF.

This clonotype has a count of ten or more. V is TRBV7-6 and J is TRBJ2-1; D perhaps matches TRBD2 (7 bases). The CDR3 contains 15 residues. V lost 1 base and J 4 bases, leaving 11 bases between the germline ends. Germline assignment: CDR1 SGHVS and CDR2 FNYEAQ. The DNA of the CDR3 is TGTGCCAGCAGCTTAGTCGGGGGGCTATACAATGAGCAGTTCTTC. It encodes CASSLVGGLYNEQFF.

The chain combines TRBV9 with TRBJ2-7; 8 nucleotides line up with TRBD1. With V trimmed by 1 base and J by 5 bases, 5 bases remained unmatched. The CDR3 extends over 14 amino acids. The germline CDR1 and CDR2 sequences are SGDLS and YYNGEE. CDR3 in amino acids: CASSVSGQDDEQYF. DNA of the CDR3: TGTGCCAGCAGCGTATCGGGACAGGACGACGAGCAGTACTTC.

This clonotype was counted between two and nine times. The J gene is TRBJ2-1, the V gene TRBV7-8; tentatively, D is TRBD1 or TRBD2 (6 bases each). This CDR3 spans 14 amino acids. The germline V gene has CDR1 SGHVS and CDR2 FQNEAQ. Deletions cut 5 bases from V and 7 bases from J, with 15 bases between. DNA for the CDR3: TGTGCCAGCAGCATTCGGGGGCAGACAAATGAGCAGTTCTTC. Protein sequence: CASSIRGQTNEQFF.

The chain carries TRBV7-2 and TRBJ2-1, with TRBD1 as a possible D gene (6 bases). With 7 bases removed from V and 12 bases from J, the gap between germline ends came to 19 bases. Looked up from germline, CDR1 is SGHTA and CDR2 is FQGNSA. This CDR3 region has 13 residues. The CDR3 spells CASKENNRARQFF. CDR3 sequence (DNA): TGTGCCAGCAAAGAAAATAACAGGGCCCGGCAGTTCTTC.

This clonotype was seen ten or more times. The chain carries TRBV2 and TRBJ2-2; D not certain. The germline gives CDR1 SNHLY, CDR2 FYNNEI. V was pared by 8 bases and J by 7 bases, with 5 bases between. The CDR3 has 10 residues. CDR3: CASSGGELFF. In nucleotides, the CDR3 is TGTGCCAGCTCAGGCGGGGAGCTGTTTTTT.

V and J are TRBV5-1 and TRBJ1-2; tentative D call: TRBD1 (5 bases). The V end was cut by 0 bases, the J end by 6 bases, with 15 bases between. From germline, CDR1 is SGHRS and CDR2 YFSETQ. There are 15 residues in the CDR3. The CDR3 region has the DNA TGCGCCAGCAGCTTGGAATGGGACCCCTCGAATGGCTACACCTTC. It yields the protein CASSLEWDPSNGYTF.

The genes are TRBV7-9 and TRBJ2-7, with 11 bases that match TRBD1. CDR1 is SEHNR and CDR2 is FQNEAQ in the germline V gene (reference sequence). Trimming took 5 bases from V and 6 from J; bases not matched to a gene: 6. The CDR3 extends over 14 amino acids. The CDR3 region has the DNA TGTGCCAGCAGCAGGGGACAGGGGGTCTTCGAGCAGTACGTC. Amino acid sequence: CASSRGQGVFEQYV.

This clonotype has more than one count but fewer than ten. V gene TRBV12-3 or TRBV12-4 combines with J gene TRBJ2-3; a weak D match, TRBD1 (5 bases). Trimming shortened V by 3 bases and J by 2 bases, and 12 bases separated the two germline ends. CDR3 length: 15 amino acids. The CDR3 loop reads CASSFSLGDTDTQYF. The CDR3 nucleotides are TGTGCCAGCAGTTTCTCCCTAGGGGACACAGATACGCAGTATTTT.

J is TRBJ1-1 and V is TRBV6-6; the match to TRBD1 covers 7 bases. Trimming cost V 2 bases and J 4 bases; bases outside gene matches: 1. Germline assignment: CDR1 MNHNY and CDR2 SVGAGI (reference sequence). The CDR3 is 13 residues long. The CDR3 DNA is TGTGCCAGCAGTTACGGGACAGCCACTGAAGCTTTCTTT. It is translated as CASSYGTATEAFF.

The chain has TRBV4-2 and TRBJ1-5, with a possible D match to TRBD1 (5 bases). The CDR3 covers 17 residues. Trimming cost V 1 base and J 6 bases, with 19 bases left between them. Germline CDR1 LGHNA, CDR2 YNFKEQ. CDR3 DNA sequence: TGTGCCAGCAGCCAAGGGGTCCCGGACGGGGGGGGTCAGCCCCAGCATTTT. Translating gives CASSQGVPDGGGQPQHF.